The 5 T cell receptor beta chains below all came from one sample that was sequenced in a study of cytomegalovirus exposure and HLA in healthy donors. Primers included in the PCR were 60 Vbeta and 13 Jbeta primers. Assay used: immunoSEQ multiplex PCR; TCRdb lists only in-frame clones, some missing. This sample has around 180,000 clones, with more than 70% found just once. Source material: PBMCs. The source is a boy aged 5-17 years in good health and CMV-seronegative.

As concerns this clone: Other DNA sequences in this sample translate to the same CDR3. The chain uses TRBV19 and TRBJ1-5; D perhaps matches TRBD1 (6 bases). Per germline, CDR1 LNHDA and CDR2 SQIVND (reference sequence). V gave up 4 bases and J gave up 4 bases, with 11 bases separating them. This CDR3 comprises 14 residues. CDR3 loop: CASSTGHLNQPQHF. CDR3 coding DNA: TGTGCCAGTAGTACGGGACACTTAAATCAGCCCCAGCATTTT.

V gene TRBV5-6 combines with J gene TRBJ1-4, with D hard to call. The ends were cut back, 2 bases at V and 8 bases at J, with 25 bases in the middle. This CDR3 comprises 18 residues. CDR1 SGHDT and CDR2 YYEEEE come from the germline V gene. This CDR3 reads CASSLITTQLADNEKLFF. The CDR3 DNA is TGTGCCAGCAGCTTAATCACCACACAGCTTGCCGATAACGAAAAACTGTTTTTT.

This clone was seen more than once but under ten times. The chain has TRBV11-2 and TRBJ2-7; 12 bases are shared with TRBD2. The CDR3 extends over 15 amino acids. Per the germline V gene, CDR1 is SGHAT and CDR2 is FQNNGV. Unmatched junction bases numbered 4, after V lost 5 bases and J lost 2 bases. Written as DNA, the CDR3 is TGTGCCAGCAGCAAGGGACTAGCGGGTACCTACGAGCAGTACTTC. This codes for CASSKGLAGTYEQYF.

CDR3 coding DNA: TGTGCCTGCTACAGGGGACCGTATACTGAAGCTTTCTTT. Its protein is CACYRGPYTEAFF. This chain links TRBV30 with TRBJ1-1; 7 positions match TRBD1. V shed 6 bases and J 5 bases; nucleotides not matched to a gene: 9. This CDR3 spans 13 amino acids. Looked up from germline, CDR1 is GTSNPN and CDR2 is SVGIG (reference sequence).

The V call is TRBV2, the J call TRBJ1-3; D uncertain. Trimming stripped 6 bases from V and 4 bases from J, with 16 bases between. The CDR3 has 15 amino acids. CDR1 is SNHLY and CDR2 is FYNNEI in the germline V gene. This CDR3 is CASRVPGSLGNTIYF. The CDR3 DNA sequence: TGTGCCAGCAGGGTTCCGGGGAGTTTAGGAAACACCATATATTTT.